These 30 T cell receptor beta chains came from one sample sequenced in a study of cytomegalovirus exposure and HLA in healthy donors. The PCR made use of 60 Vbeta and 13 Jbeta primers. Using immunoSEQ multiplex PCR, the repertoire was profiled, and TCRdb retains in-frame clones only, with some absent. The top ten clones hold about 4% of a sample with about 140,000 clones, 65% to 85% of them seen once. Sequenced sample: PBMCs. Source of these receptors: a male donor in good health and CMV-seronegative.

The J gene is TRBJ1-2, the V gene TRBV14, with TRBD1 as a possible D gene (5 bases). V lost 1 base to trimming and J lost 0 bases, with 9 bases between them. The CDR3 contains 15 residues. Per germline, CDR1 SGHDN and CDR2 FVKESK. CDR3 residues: CASSQVQGTNYGYTF. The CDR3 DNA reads TGTGCCAGCAGCCAAGTCCAGGGCACTAACTATGGCTACACCTTC.

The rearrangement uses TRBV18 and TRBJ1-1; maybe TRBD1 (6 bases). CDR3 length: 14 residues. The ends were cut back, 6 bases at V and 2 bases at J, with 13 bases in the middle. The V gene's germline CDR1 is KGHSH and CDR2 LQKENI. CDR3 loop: CASSRTDTNTEAFF. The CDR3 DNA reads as TGTGCCAGCTCTCGGACAGATACTAACACTGAAGCTTTCTTT.

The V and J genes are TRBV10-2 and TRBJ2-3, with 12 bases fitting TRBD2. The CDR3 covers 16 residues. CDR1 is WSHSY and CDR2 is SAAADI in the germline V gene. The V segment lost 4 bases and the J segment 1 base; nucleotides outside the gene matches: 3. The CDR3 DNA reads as TGCGCCAGCAGTGGGACTAGCGGGATTGGCACAGATACGCAGTATTTT. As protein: CASSGTSGIGTDTQYF.

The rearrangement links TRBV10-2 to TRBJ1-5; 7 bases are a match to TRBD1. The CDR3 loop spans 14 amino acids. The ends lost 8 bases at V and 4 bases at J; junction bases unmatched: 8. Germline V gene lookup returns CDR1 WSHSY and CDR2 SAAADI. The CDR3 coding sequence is TGCGCCAGCCGACCCGGGACAGCAAATCAGCCCCAGCATTTT. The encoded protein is CASRPGTANQPQHF.

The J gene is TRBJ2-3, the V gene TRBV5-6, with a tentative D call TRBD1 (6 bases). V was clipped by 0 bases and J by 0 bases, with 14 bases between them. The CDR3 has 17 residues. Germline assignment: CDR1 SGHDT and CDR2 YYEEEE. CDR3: CASSLALTGTSTDTQYF. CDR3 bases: TGTGCCAGCAGCTTGGCCTTGACAGGCACTAGCACAGATACGCAGTATTTT.

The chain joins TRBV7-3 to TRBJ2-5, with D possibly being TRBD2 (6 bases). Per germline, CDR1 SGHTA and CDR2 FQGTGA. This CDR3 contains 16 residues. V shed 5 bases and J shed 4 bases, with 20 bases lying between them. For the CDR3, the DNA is TGTGCCAGCAGCCCCCCGGGCGTCCGGGGGTTAGAGACCCAGTACTTC. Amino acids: CASSPPGVRGLETQYF.

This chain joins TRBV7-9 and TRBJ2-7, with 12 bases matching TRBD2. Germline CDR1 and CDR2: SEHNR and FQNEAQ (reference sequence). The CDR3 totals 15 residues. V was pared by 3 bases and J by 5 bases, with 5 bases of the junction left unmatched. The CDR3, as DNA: TGTGCCAGCAGCTTGACTAGCGGGAGTAGCAACGAGCAGTACTTC. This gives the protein CASSLTSGSSNEQYF.

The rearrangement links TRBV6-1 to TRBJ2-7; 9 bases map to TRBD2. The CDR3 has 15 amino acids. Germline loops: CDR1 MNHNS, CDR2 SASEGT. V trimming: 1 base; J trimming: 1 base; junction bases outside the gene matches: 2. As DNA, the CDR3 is TGTGCCAGCAGTGAAGAACTAGCGGGTTCCTACGAGCAGTACTTC. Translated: CASSEELAGSYEQYF.

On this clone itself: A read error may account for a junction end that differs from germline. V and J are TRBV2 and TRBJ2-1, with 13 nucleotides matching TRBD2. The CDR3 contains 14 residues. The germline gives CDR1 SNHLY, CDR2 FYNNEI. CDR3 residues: CASSPGTSGTELFF. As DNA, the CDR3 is TGTGCCAGCAGCCCTGGGACTAGCGGGACGGAGCTGTTCTTC.

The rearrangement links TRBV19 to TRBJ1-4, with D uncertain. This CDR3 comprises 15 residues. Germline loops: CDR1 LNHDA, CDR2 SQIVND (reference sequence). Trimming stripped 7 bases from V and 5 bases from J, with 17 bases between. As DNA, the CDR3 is TGTGCCAGTATCCCCCCCGGTTCAGGAAATGAAAAACTGTTTTTT. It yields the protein CASIPPGSGNEKLFF.

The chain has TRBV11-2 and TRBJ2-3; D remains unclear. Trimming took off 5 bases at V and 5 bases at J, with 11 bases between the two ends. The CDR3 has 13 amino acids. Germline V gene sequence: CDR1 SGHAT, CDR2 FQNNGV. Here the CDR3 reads CASSVLRGDTQYF. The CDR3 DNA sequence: TGTGCCAGCAGCGTTTTGAGAGGAGATACGCAGTATTTT. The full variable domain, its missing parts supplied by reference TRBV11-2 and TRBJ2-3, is EAGVAQSPRYKIIEKRQSVAFWCNPISGHATLYWYQQILGQGPKLLIQFQNNGVVDDSQLPKDRFSAERLKGVDSTLKIQPAKLEDSAVYLCASSVLRGDTQYFGPGTRLTVL.

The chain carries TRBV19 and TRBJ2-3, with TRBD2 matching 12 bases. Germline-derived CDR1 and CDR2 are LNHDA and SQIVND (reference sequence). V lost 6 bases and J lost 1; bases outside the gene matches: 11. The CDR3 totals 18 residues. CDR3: CASRRLAGEFFGTDTQYF. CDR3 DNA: TGTGCCAGTAGGAGACTAGCGGGAGAATTCTTCGGCACAGATACGCAGTATTTT.

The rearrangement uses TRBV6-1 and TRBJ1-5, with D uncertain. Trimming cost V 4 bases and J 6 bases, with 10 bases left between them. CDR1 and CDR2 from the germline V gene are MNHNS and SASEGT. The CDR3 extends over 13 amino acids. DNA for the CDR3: TGTGCCAGCAGTGTGGAGGTCCGTCAGCCCCAGCATTTT. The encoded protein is CASSVEVRQPQHF.

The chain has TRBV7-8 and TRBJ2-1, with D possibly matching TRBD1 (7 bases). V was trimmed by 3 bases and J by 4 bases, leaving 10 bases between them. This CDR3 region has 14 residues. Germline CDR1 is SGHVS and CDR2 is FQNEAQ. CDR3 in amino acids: CASSLEGAYNEQFF. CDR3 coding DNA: TGTGCCAGCAGCTTGGAGGGGGCGTACAATGAGCAGTTCTTC.

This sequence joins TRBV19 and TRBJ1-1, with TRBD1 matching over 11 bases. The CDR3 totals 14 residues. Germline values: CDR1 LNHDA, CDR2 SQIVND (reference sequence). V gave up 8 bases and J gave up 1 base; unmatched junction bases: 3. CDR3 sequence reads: CASGGTGGNTEAFF. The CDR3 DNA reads TGTGCCAGTGGCGGGACAGGGGGGAACACTGAAGCTTTCTTT.

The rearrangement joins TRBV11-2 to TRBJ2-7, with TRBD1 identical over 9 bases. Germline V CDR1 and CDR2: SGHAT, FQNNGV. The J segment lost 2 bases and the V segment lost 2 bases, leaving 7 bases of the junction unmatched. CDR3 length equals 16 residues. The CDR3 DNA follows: TGTGCCAGCAGCTTAATAAAAGGACAGGGGACCTACGAGCAGTACTTC. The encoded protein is CASSLIKGQGTYEQYF.

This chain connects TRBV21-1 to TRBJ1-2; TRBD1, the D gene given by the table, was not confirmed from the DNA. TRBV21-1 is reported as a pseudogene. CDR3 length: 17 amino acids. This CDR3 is CASSKVRLQDRGVGYTF. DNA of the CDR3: TGTGCCAGCAGCAAAGTACGATTGCAGGACAGGGGTGTTGGCTACACCTTC.

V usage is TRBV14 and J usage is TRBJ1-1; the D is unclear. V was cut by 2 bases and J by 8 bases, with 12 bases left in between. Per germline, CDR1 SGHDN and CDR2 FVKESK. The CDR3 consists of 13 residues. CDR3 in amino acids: CASSQLDSPEAFF. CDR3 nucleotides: TGTGCCAGCAGCCAACTTGACTCACCAGAAGCTTTCTTT. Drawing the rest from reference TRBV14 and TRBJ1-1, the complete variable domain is EAGVTQFPSHSVIEKGQTVTLRCDPISGHDNLYWYRRVMGKEIKFLLHFVKESKQDESGMPNNRFLAERTGGTYSTLKVQPAELEDSGVYFCASSQLDSPEAFFGQGTRLTVV.

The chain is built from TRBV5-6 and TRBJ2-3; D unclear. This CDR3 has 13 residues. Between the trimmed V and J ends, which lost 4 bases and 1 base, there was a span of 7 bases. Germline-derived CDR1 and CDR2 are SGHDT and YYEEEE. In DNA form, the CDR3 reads TGTGCCAGCAGCGTCACTGGCACAGATACGCAGTATTTT. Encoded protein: CASSVTGTDTQYF. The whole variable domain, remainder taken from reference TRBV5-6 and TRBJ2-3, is DAGVTQSPTHLIKTRGQQVTLRCSPKSGHDTVSWYQQALGQGPQFIFQYYEEEERQRGNFPDRFSGHQFPNYSSELNVNALLLGDSALYLCASSVTGTDTQYFGPGTRLTVL.

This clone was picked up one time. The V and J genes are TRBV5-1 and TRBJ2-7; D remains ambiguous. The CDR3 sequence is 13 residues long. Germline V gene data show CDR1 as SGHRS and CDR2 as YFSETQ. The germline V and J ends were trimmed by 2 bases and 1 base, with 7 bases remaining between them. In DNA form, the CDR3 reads TGCGCCAGCAGCTTTGCCGGTTCCTACGAGCAGTACTTC. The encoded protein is CASSFAGSYEQYF.

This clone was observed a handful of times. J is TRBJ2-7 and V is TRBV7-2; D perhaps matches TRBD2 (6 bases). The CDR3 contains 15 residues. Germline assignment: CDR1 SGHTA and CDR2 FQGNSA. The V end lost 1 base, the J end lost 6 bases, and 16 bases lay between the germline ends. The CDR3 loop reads CASSLGAAGRGEQYF. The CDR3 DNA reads TGTGCCAGCAGCTTAGGGGCCGCGGGACGAGGCGAGCAGTACTTC.

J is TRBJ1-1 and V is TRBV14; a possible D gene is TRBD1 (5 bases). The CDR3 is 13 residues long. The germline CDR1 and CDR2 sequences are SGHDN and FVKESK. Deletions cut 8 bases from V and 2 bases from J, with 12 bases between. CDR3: CASRDLINTEAFF. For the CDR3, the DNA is TGTGCCAGCCGGGACTTAATAAACACTGAAGCTTTCTTT.

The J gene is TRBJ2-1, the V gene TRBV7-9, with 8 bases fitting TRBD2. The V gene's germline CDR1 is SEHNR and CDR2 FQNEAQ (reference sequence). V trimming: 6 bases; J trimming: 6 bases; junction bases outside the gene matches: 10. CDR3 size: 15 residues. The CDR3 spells CASRFGAGGINEQFF. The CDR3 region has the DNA TGTGCCAGCAGATTCGGGGCGGGAGGCATCAATGAGCAGTTCTTC.

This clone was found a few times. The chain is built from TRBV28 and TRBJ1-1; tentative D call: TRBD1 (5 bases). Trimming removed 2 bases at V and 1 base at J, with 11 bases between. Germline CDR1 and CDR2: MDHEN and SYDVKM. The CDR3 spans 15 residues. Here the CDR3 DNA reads TGTGCCAGCAGTTTAATCCCAGGGTCGAACACTGAAGCTTTCTTT. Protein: CASSLIPGSNTEAFF.

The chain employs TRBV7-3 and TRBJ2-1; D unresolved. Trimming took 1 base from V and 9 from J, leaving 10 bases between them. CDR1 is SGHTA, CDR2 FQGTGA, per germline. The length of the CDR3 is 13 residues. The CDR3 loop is CASSLNSRGEQFF. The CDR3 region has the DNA TGTGCCAGCAGCTTAAATAGTAGAGGTGAGCAGTTCTTC.

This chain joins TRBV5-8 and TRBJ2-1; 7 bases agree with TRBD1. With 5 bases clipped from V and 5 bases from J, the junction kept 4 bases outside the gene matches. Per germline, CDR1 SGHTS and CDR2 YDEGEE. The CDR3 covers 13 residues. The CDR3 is CASSRGQNNEQFF. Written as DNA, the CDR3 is TGTGCCAGCAGTCGGGGACAGAACAATGAGCAGTTCTTC. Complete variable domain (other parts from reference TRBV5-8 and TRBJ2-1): EAGVTQSPTHLIKTRGQQATLRCSPISGHTSVYWYQQALGLGLQFLLWYDEGEERNRGNFPPRFSGRQFPNYSSELNVNALELEDSALYLCASSRGQNNEQFFGPGTRLTVL.

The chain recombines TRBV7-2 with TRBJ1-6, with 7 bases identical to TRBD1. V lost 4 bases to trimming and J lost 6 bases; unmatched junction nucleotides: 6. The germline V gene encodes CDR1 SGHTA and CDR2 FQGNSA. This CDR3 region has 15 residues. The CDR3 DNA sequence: TGTGCCAGCAGCTCGTCCGGGACAGTTAATTCACCCCTCCACTTT. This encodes CASSSSGTVNSPLHF. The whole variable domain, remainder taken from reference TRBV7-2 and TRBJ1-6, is GAGVSQSPSNKVTEKGKDVELRCDPISGHTALYWYRQSLGQGLEFLIYFQGNSAPDKSGLPSDRFSAERTGGSVSTLTIQRTQQEDSAVYLCASSSSGTVNSPLHFGNGTRLTVT.

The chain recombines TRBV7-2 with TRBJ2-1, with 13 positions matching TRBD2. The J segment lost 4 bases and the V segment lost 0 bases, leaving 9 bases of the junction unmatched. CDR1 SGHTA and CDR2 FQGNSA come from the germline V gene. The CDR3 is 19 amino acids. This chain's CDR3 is CASSLAGTSGIRRYNEQFF. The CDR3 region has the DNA TGTGCCAGCAGCTTAGCGGGGACTAGCGGGATAAGGAGATACAATGAGCAGTTCTTC.

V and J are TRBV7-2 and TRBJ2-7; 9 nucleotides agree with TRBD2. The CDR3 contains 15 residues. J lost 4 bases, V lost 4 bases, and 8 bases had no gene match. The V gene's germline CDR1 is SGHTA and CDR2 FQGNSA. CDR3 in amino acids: CASSSPGLALYEQYF. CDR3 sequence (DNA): TGTGCCAGCAGCTCGCCGGGACTAGCTTTATACGAGCAGTACTTC.

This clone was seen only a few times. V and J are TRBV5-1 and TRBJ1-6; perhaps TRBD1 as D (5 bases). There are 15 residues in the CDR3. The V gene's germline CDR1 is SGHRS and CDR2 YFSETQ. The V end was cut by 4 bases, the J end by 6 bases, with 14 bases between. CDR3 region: CASSGQGDLNSPLHF. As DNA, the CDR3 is TGCGCCAGCAGCGGGCAGGGTGATCTTAATTCACCCCTCCACTTT.